This T cell receptor (beta chain) was found in a study of cytomegalovirus exposure and HLA in healthy donors. General observations from the study: Most TCR sequences showed up rarely, but some public TCRs showed up in many donors. Presence/absence analyses treated sequencing depth as roughly uniform across donors.

This clone was observed a few times. Antigen: not known. Primers included in the PCR were 60 Vbeta and 13 Jbeta primers. The data were produced by immunoSEQ multiplex PCR, yet TCRdb's version contains in-frame clones alone and is incomplete. Of 180,000 or so clones listed, about 69% are singletons. This donor had no CMV serostatus on record. The V end was cut by 0 bases, the J end by 2 bases, with 12 bases between. CDR1 SGHDT and CDR2 YYEEEE come from the germline V gene. The CDR3 is made up of 16 amino acids. The chain is built from TRBV5-6 and TRBJ1-5, with no clear D. The material sequenced was PBMCs. The receptor was derived from a human donor in good health. CDR3 in amino acids: CASSLEASGGNQPQHF. The CDR3 nucleotides read TGTGCCAGCAGCTTGGAGGCTAGCGGGGGCAATCAGCCCCAGCATTTT.